This T cell receptor beta chain was sequenced in a study of PD-1 blockade in classical Hodgkin lymphoma. V was clipped by 3 bases and J by 4 bases; unmatched bases: 21. The V gene's germline CDR1 is SQVTM and CDR2 ANQGSEA. CDR3 length: 20 residues. Turning to this clone: The antigen is not known.

Relapse after autologous stem cell transplantation occurred in every patient, and brentuximab vedotin exposure varied. The table came from immunoSEQ multiplex PCR; TCRdb's copy has only in-frame clones and leaves some out. The sample has some 84,000 clones, about nine tenths seen once. Overall study results and limits: Patients starting nivolumab less than 1 year after ASCT had lower diversity and were excluded from later analyses.

The J gene is TRBJ2-3, the V gene TRBV29-1; 11 bases agree with TRBD2. The TCR was taken from a human donor with classical Hodgkin lymphoma. The starting material was peripheral blood mononuclear cells (PBMCs), obtained before the second cycle of nivolumab. The CDR3 loop is CSVDYPSGVAGGLRADTQYF. The CDR3 DNA follows: TGCAGCGTTGATTACCCGTCAGGCGTAGCGGGAGGGCTTAGGGCAGATACGCAGTATTTT.